This T cell receptor beta chain was recorded in a study of cytomegalovirus exposure and HLA in healthy donors. About the research overall: In a later analysis, the 90 to 150 validation repertoires were reported to have used the same platform as the roughly 600 first-cohort repertoires. Study-wide findings and caveats: Cytomegalovirus-associated status was assigned to about 180 TCR beta chains.

The CDR3 is 15 amino acids. The V and J ends lost 11 bases and 7 bases, in that order; junction bases with no gene match: 18. The roughly 120-subject validation cohort, separate from the 666-subject first cohort, included the donors. A word on this clone: The antigen remains unidentified.

Assay: immunoSEQ multiplex PCR; the TCRdb copy retains only in-frame clones and omits some. Altogether 65,000 to 90,000 clones are present, about 95% being singletons, with the ten largest covering around 3.2%. The chain is built from TRBV6-7 and TRBJ2-7; 9 nucleotides agree with TRBD2. TRBV6-7 is given ORF status, its function remaining uncertain. The source is a man aged 18-30 years in good health and CMV-seronegative. Sequenced material: PBMCs. The CDR3 coding sequence is TGTGCCTCCTGCGGGCGGCCTAGCGGGGACCGGGAGCAGTACTTC. Protein sequence: CASCGRPSGDREQYF.